This TCR beta chain was captured in a study of breast tumors, draining lymph nodes, adjacent tissues. This clonotype has at least ten counts. Samples came from axillary lymph nodes draining the breast cancer. TCRdb re-analysed the multiplex PCR reads in MiXCR, keeping a single row per CDR3 protein. Altogether some 140,000 distinct CDR3 sequences are present, about 20% being singletons, with the ten largest covering under 3%. With 2 bases clipped from V and 2 bases from J, the junction kept 3 bases outside the gene matches. The germline gives CDR1 MNHEY, CDR2 SVGAGI. The CDR3 runs 16 residues. The rearrangement links TRBV6-5 to TRBJ2-1; 10 nucleotides align to TRBD2. The sequenced sample consisted of axillary lymph node tissue. The receptor was derived from a female donor with breast cancer. Some clones in this sample may be carry-over from other donors' samples. The CDR3 protein is CASSYTGTSAYNEQFF. In DNA form, the CDR3 reads TGTGCCAGCAGTTACACCGGGACTAGCGCCTACAATGAGCAGTTCTTC.